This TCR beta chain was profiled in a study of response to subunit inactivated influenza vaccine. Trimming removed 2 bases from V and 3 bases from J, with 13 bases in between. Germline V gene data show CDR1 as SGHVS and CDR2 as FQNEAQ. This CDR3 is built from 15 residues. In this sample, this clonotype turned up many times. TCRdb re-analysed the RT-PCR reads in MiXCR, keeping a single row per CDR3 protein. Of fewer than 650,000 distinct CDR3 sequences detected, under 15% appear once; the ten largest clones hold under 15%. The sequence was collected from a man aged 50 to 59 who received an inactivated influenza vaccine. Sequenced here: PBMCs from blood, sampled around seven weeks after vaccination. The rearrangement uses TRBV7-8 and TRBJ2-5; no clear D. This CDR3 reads CASSLFLAEKETQYF. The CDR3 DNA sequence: TGTGCCAGCAGCTTATTTTTGGCAGAAAAAGAGACCCAGTACTTC.